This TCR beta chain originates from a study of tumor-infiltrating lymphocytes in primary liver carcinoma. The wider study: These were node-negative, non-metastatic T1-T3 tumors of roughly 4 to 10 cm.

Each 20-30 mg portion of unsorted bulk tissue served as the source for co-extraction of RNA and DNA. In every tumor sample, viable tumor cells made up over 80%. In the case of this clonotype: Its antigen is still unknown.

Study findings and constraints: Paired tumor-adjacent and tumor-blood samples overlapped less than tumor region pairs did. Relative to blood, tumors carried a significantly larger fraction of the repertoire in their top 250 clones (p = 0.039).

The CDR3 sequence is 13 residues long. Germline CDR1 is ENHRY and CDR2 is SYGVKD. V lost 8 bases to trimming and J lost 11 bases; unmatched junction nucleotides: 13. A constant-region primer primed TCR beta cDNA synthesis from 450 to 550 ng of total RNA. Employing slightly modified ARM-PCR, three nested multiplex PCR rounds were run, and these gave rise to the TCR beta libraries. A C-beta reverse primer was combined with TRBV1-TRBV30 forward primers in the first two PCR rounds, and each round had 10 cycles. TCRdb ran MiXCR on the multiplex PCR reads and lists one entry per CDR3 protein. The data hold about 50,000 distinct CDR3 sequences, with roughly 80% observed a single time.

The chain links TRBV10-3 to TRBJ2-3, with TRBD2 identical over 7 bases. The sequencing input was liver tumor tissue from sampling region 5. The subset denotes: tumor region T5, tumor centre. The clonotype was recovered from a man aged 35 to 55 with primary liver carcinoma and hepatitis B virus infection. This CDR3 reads CAIGEGYTGMQYF. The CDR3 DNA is TGTGCCATCGGGGAGGGGTACACGGGTATGCAGTATTTT.